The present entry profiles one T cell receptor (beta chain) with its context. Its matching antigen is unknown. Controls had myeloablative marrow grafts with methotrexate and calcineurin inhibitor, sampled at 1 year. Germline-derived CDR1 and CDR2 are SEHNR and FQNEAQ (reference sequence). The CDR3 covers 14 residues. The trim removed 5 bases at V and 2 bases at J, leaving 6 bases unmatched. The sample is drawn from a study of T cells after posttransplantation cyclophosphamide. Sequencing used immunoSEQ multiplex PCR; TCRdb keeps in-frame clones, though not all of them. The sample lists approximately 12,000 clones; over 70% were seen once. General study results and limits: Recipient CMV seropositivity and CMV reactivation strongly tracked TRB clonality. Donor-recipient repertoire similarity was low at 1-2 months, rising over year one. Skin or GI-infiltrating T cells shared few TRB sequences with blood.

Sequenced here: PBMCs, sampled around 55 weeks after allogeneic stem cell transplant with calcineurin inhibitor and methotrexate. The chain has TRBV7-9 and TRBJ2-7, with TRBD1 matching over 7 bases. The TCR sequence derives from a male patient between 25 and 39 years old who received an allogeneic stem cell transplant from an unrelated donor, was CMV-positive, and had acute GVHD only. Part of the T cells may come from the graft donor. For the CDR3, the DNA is TGTGCCAGCAGCCCCTATACAGGGGCCTACGAGCAGTACTTC. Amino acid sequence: CASSPYTGAYEQYF.